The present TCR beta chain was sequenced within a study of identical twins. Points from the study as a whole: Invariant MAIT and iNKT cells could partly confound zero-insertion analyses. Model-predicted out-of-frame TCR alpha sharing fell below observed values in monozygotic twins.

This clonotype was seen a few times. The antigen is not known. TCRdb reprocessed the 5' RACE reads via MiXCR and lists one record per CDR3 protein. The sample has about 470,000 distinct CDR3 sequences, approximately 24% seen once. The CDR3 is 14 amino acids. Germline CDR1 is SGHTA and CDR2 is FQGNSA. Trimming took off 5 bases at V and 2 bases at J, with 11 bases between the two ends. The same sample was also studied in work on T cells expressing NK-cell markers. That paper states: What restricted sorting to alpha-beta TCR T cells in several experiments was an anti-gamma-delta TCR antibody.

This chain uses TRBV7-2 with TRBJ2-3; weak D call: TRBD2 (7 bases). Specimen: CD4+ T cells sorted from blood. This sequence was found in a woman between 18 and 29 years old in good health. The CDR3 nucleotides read TGTGCCAGCAGCCGCGGGGGCACCACAGATACGCAGTATTTT. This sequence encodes CASSRGGTTDTQYF.